This T cell receptor beta chain was retrieved from a study of neoadjuvant anti-PD-1 for oral cavity cancer. About the research overall: Non-progressing patients received a fourth nivolumab dose near day 43, then surgery on days 50-56. Notes on the study in general: With three patients per group, TCR findings need larger cohorts.

As to this clone: The antigen is not known.

The time point denotes: after neoadjuvant nivolumab, at surgical resection. PBMCs were not maintained or expanded in culture before analysis. The germline gives CDR1 SGHTA, CDR2 FQGTGA. The V end lost 3 bases, the J end lost 5 bases, and 11 bases lay between the germline ends. The CDR3 covers 15 residues. Blood libraries mostly used roughly 440 ng genomic DNA, six replicates each. The protocol was immunoSEQ multiplex PCR, while the TCRdb copy is restricted to in-frame clones and leaves out a portion. Of around 67,000 clones listed, 70% to 90% are singletons. The specimen was PBMCs, collected after nivolumab (anti-PD-1) treatment. This sequence originates from a person between 40 and 85 years old with oral cavity squamous cell carcinoma. The chain employs TRBV7-3 and TRBJ1-6, with D unresolved. The CDR3 reads CASSFGRADNSPLHF. The CDR3 DNA reads TGTGCCAGCAGCTTTGGACGGGCGGATAATTCACCCCTCCACTTT.